This T cell receptor (beta chain) was retrieved from a study of blood T cell repertoires in COVID-19. Looking at the study overall: Samples came from the United States, Italy and Spain, spanning acute and convalescent COVID-19. T cells, B-cell-depleted T cells, or PBMCs supplied cDNA or gDNA.

This CDR3 region has 18 residues. Germline V gives CDR1 LNHNV, CDR2 YYDKDF (reference sequence). Trimming removed 0 bases at V and 0 bases at J, with 17 bases between. As originally analysed: From reference gene primer amplification, estimates of nucleated cell counts were derived. TCRdb's copy holds only in-frame clones and misses some; the assay was immunoSEQ multiplex PCR. V, J and clone size derive from that table, while D and trimming were established from the DNA sequence. The data show approximately 190,000 clones, roughly 80% seen once. Sample: peripheral blood. This sequence was found in a man between 60 and 70 years old with acute or convalescent COVID-19. This sequence joins TRBV15 and TRBJ1-2; D not resolved. This chain's CDR3 is CATSRDYPGDRANYGYTF. CDR3 in DNA: TGTGCCACCAGCAGAGATTATCCCGGGGATCGGGCTAACTATGGCTACACCTTC.